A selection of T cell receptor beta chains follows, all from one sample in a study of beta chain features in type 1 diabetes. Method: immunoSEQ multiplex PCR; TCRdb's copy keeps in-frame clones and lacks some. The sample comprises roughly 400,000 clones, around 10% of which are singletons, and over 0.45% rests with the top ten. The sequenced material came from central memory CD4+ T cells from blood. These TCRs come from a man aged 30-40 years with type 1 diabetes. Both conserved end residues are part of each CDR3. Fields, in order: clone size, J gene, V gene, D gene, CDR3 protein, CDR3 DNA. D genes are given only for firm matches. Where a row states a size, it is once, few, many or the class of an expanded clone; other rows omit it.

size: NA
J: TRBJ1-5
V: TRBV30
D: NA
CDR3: CAWGTRIGSPKDNQPQHF
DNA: TGTGCCTGGGGGACAAGGATAGGGAGCCCGAAGGACAATCAGCCCCAGCATTTT

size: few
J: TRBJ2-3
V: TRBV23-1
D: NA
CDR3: CASSGTRRGKTDTQYF
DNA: TGCGCCAGCAGCGGCACGAGGAGGGGCAAGACAGATACGCAGTATTTT

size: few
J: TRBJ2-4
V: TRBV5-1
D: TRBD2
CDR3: CASSLASGRAQNIQYF
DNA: TGCGCCAGCAGCTTGGCTAGCGGGAGGGCCCAAAACATTCAGTACTTC

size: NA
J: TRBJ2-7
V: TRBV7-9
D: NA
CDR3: CASSLGEGLGEQYF
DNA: TGTGCCAGCAGCTTAGGCGAGGGGCTGGGGGAGCAGTACTTC

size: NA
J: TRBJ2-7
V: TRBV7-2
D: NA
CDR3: CASSLSSGPYEQYF
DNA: TGTGCCAGCAGCTTATCCTCAGGCCCCTACGAGCAGTACTTC

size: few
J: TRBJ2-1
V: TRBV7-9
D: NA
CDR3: CASSLLDGANEQFF
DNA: TGTGCCAGCAGCTTACTCGACGGGGCGAATGAGCAGTTCTTC

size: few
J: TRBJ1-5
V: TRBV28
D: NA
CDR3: CASSSQTGAQHF
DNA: TGTGCCAGCAGTTCTCAAACAGGAGCCCAGCATTTT

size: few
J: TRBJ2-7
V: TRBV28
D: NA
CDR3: CASSLLGQSYEQYF
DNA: TGTGCCAGCAGTTTACTTGGGCAATCCTACGAGCAGTACTTC

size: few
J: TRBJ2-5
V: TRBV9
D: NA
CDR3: CASSLARETQYF
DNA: TGTGCCAGCAGTTTAGCTAGGGAGACCCAGTACTTC

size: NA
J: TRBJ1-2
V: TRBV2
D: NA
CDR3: CASRGDYGYTF
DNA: TGTGCCAGCAGAGGGGACTATGGCTACACCTTC

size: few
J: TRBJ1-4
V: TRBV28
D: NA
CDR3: CASSLQSGATNEKLFF
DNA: TGTGCCAGCAGTTTACAGTCCGGCGCAACTAATGAAAAACTGTTTTTT

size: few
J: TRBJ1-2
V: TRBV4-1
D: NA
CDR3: CASSQPGAGALYGYTF
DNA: TGCGCCAGCAGCCAACCGGGGGCGGGTGCCCTCTATGGCTACACCTTC

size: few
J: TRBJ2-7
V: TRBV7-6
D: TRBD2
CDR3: CASSSSGRHYEQYF
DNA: TGTGCCAGCAGCTCGAGCGGGAGGCACTACGAGCAGTACTTC

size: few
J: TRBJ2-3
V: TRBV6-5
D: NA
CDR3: CASSPPGEDTQYF
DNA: TGTGCCAGCAGTCCCCCGGGGGAAGATACGCAGTATTTT

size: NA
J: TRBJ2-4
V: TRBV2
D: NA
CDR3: CASFRTAAKNIQYF
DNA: TGTGCCAGCTTCAGGACAGCAGCCAAAAACATTCAGTACTTC

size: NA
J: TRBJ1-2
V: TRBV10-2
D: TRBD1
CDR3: CASSPDRGGYTF
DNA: TGCGCCAGCAGTCCCGACAGGGGTGGCTACACCTTC

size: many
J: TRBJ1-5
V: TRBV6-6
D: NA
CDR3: CASSSTASGNQPQHF
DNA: TGTGCCAGCAGCTCGACCGCTTCGGGCAATCAGCCCCAGCATTTT

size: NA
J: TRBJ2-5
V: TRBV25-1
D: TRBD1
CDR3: CASSVGTGVQETQYF
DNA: TGTGCCAGCAGTGTAGGGACAGGGGTTCAAGAGACCCAGTACTTC

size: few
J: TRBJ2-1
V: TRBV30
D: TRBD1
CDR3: CAWTRDRGNIGSYNEQFF
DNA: TGTGCCTGGACCCGGGACAGGGGGAATATTGGATCCTACAATGAGCAGTTCTTC

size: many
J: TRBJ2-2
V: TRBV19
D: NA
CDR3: CASSLDAGELFF
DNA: TGTGCCAGTAGTCTTGACGCCGGGGAGCTGTTTTTT

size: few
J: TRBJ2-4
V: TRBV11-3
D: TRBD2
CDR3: CASSSGGTKNIQYF
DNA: TGTGCCAGCAGCTCGGGAGGGACCAAAAACATTCAGTACTTC

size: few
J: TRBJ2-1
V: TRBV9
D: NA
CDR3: CASSPGPGQYNEQFF
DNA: TGTGCCAGCAGCCCCGGACCGGGACAATACAATGAGCAGTTCTTC

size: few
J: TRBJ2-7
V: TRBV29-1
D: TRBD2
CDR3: CSVRAGRHSYEQYF
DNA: TGCAGCGTACGAGCGGGACGCCACTCCTACGAGCAGTACTTC

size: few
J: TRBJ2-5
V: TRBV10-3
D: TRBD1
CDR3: CASSPRRQGEETQYF
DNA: TGTGCCAGCAGTCCCCGTCGACAGGGGGAAGAGACCCAGTACTTC

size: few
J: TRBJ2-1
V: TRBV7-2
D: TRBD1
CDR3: CASSPDRGYNEQFF
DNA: TGTGCCAGCAGCCCCGACAGGGGATACAATGAGCAGTTCTTC

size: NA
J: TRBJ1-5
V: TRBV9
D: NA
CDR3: CASSVGGSNQPQHF
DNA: TGTGCCAGCAGCGTAGGAGGGAGCAATCAGCCCCAGCATTTT

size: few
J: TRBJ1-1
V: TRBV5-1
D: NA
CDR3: CASSGRTEPHTEAFF
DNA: TGCGCCAGCAGCGGTCGGACAGAACCCCACACTGAAGCTTTCTTT

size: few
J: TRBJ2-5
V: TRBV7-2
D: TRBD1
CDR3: CASSFGDRVETQYF
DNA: TGTGCCAGCAGCTTCGGGGACAGGGTGGAGACCCAGTACTTC

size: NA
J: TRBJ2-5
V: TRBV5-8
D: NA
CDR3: CASSLIETQYF
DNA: TGTGCCAGCAGCCTAATAGAGACCCAGTACTTC

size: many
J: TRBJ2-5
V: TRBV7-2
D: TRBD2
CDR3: CASSLSGSSETQYF
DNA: TGTGCCAGCAGCTTGAGCGGGAGTAGCGAGACCCAGTACTTC

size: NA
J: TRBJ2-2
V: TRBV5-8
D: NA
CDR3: CASSLGLATGELFF
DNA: TGTGCCAGCAGCTTGGGACTTGCCACCGGGGAGCTGTTTTTT

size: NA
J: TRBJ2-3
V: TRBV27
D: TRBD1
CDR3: CATMTQGADTQYF
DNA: TGTGCCACCATGACCCAGGGGGCAGATACGCAGTATTTT

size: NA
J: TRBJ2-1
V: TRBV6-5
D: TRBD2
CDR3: CASSYSRGGVSHEQFF
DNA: TGTGCCAGCAGTTACTCTCGGGGGGGAGTCAGCCATGAGCAGTTCTTC

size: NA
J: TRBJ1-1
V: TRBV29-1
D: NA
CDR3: CSVGNGEDTEAFF
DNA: TGCAGCGTTGGTAACGGGGAAGACACTGAAGCTTTCTTT

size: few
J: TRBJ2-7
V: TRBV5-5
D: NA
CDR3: CASSLVGRSYEQYF
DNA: TGTGCCAGCAGCTTGGTGGGGCGCTCCTACGAGCAGTACTTC

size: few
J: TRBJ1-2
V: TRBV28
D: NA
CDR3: CASSLFAPDSRNGYTF
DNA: TGTGCCAGCAGTTTATTCGCCCCTGACAGTCGAAATGGCTACACCTTC

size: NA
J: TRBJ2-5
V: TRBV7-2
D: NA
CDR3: CASSKSGGQETQYF
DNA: TGTGCCAGCAGCAAGTCCGGGGGTCAAGAGACCCAGTACTTC

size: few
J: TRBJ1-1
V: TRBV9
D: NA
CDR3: CASSVGTALGSFF
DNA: TGTGCCAGCAGCGTTGGGACGGCCCTGGGGTCTTTCTTT

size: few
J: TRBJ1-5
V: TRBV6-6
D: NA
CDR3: CASSSAGGNQPQHF
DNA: TGTGCCAGCAGTTCCGCCGGGGGAAATCAGCCCCAGCATTTT

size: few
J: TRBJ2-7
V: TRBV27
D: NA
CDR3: CASSLNRLATPYEQYF
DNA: TGTGCCAGCAGTTTAAATCGGCTAGCGACCCCCTACGAGCAGTACTTC

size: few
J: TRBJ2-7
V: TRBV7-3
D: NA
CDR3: CASSLNPAYEQYF
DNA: TGTGCCAGCAGCTTAAATCCAGCCTACGAGCAGTACTTC

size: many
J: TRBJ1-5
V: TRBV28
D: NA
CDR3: CASSFRAEPQHF
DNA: TGTGCCAGCAGTTTTCGGGCAGAGCCCCAGCATTTT

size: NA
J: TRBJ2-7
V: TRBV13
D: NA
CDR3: CASSFLASGSVYEQYF
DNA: TGTGCCAGCAGCTTCCTAGCATCAGGTAGTGTCTACGAGCAGTACTTC

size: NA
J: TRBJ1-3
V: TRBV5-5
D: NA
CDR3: CASSRESAGNTIYF
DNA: TGTGCCAGCAGCCGAGAATCAGCTGGAAACACCATATATTTT

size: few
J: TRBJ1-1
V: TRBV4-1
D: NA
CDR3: CASSQEVGYGGTEAFF
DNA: TGCGCCAGCAGCCAAGAGGTGGGGTACGGCGGCACTGAAGCTTTCTTT

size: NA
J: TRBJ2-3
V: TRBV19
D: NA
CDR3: CASSAARRWADTQYF
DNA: TGTGCCAGTAGTGCCGCCCGCAGATGGGCAGATACGCAGTATTTT

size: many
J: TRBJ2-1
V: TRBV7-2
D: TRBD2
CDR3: CASSPEREGRGEQFF
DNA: TGTGCCAGCAGCCCAGAGCGGGAGGGCCGCGGTGAGCAGTTCTTC

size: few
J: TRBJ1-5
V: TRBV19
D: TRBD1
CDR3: CASSPKTGRRNQPQHF
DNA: TGTGCCAGTAGTCCCAAGACAGGGAGGCGCAATCAGCCCCAGCATTTT

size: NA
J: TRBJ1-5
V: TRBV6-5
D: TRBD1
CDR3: CASTRQGGKGTQHF
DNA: TGTGCCAGCACTAGACAGGGGGGCAAAGGGACCCAGCATTTT

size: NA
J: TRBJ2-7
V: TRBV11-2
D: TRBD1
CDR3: CASSPLFGQGVEEQYF
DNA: TGTGCCAGCAGCCCACTATTTGGACAGGGGGTAGAGGAGCAGTACTTC

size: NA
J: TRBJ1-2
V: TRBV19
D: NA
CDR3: CASSIIHRAGYTF
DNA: TGTGCCAGTAGTATTATCCACAGGGCTGGCTACACCTTC

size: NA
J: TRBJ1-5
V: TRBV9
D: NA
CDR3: CASSVDSGSNQPQHF
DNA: TGTGCCAGCAGCGTAGATTCCGGGAGCAATCAGCCCCAGCATTTT

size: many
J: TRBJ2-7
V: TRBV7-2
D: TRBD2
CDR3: CASSLVASGSVHEQYF
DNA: TGTGCCAGCAGCTTAGTGGCTAGCGGGAGCGTACACGAGCAGTACTTC

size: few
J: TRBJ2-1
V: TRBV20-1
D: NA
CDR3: CSATGYNEQFF
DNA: TGCAGTGCTACAGGGTACAATGAGCAGTTCTTC

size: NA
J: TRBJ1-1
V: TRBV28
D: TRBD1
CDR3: CASKPPGQGFMNTEAFF
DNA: TGTGCCAGCAAACCCCCGGGACAGGGCTTCATGAACACTGAAGCTTTCTTT

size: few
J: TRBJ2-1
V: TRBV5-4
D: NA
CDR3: CASSLDWGYNEQFF
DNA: TGTGCCAGCAGCTTAGATTGGGGATACAATGAGCAGTTCTTC

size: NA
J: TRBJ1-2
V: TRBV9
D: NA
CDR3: CASSSSPTEYGYTF
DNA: TGTGCCAGCAGCAGTAGCCCGACAGAGTATGGCTACACCTTC

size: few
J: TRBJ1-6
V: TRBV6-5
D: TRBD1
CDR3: CASSPGQGGYSPLHF
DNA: TGTGCCAGCAGTCCAGGACAGGGGGGGTATTCACCCCTCCACTTT